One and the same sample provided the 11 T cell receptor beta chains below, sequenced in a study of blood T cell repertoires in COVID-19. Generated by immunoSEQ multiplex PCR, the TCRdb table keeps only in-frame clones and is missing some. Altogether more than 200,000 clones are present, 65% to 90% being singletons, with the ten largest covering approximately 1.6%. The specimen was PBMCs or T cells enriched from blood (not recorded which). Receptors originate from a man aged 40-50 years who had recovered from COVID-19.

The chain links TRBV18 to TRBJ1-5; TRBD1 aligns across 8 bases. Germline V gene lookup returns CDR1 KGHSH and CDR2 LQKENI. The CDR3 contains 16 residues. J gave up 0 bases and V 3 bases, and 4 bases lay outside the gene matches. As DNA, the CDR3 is TGTGCCAGCTCACCCGGACAGGGAGATAGCAATCAGCCCCAGCATTTT. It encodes CASSPGQGDSNQPQHF.

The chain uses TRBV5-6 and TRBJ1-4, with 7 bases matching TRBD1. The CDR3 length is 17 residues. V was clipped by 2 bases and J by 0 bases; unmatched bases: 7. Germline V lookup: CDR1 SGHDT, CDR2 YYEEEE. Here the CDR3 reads CASSLLTGEATNEKLFF. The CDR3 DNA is TGTGCCAGCAGCTTACTTACAGGGGAAGCAACTAATGAAAAACTGTTTTTT.

The CDR3 spells CASSNLGSRAQYF. DNA of the CDR3: TGTGCCAGCAGTAACCTCGGGAGCCGGGCGCAGTACTTC. V and J are TRBV28 and TRBJ2-7; TRBD2 might be the D (6 bases). The length of the CDR3 is 13 residues. Looked up from germline, CDR1 is MDHEN and CDR2 is SYDVKM. Trimming took 5 bases from V and 9 from J, leaving 17 bases between them.

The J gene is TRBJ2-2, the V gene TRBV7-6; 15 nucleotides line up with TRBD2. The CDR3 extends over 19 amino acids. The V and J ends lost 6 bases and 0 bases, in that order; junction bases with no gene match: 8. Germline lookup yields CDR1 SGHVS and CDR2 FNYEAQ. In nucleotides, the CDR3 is TGTGCCAGCAGTTCCGGACTAGCGGGAGGGCCTGCGAACACCGGGGAGCTGTTTTTT. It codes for CASSSGLAGGPANTGELFF.

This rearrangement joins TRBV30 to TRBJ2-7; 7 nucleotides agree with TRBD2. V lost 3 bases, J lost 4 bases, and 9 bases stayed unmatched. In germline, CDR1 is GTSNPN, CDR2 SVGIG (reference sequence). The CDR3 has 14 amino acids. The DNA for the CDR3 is TGTGCCTGGAGCCCTGGGGGGGTTTGGTACGAGCAGTACTTC. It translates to CAWSPGGVWYEQYF.

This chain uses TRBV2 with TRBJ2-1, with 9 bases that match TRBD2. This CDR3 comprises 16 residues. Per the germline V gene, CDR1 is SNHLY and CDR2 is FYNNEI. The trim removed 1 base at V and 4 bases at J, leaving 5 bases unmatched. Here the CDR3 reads CASSEDRAGGYNEQFF. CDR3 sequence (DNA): TGTGCCAGCAGTGAAGATAGGGCGGGAGGGTACAATGAGCAGTTCTTC.

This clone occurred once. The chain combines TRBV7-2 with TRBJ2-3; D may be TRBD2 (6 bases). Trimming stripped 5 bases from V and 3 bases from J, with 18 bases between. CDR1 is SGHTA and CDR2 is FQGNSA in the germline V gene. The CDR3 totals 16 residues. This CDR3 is CASSTTGLMGTDTQYF. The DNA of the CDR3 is TGTGCCAGCAGCACCACGGGACTCATGGGGACAGATACGCAGTATTTT.

The CDR3 DNA reads TGTGCCAGCTCGGCTGGACAGGTCCCTCAAGAGACCCAGTACTTC. Translation gives CASSAGQVPQETQYF. This chain joins TRBV28 and TRBJ2-5, with 7 bases identical to TRBD1. Germline CDR1 is MDHEN and CDR2 is SYDVKM. V shed 8 bases and J 2 bases; nucleotides not matched to a gene: 11. This CDR3 has 15 amino acids.

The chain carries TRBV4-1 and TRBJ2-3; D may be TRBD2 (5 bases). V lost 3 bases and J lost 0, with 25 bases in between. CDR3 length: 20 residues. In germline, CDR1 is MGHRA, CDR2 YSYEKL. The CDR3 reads CASSHPIGETKTSSTDTQYF. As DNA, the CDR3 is TGCGCCAGCAGCCACCCAATCGGGGAGACCAAGACGTCTAGCACAGATACGCAGTATTTT.

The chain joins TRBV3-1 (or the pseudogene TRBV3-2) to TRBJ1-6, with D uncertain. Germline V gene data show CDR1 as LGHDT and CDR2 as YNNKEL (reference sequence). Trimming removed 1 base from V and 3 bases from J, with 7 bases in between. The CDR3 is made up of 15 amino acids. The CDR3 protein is CASSQVPGYNSPLHF. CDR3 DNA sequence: TGTGCCAGCAGCCAAGTTCCGGGCTATAATTCACCCCTCCACTTT.

The DNA for the CDR3 is TGTGCCAGCAGTCCGGACAAGGACACTGAAGCTTTCTTT. Its protein is CASSPDKDTEAFF. The chain has TRBV25-1 and TRBJ1-1; D perhaps matches TRBD1 (5 bases). The CDR3 is made up of 13 amino acids. Trimming took 5 bases from V and 3 from J, leaving 10 bases between them. Germline lookup yields CDR1 MGHDK and CDR2 SYGVNS.